The 2 T cell receptor beta chains reported below all come from one sample, sequenced in a study of blood T cell repertoires in COVID-19. Clones were sequenced by immunoSEQ multiplex PCR, and TCRdb holds only the in-frame ones, with some missing. In the table there are roughly 30,000 clones, approximately 88% of which are singletons. The source material was peripheral blood. The source of these receptors is a human donor in a cohort sampled during active COVID-19.

The chain joins TRBV19 to TRBJ1-4; possibly TRBD1 for D (6 bases). The V end lost 5 bases, the J end lost 4 bases, and 17 bases lay between the germline ends. This CDR3 contains 16 residues. Germline V gene data show CDR1 as LNHDA and CDR2 as SQIVND (reference sequence). The CDR3 DNA sequence: TGTGCCAGTAGTGGCACGGGAGGGACATTTAATGAAAAACTGTTTTTT. As protein: CASSGTGGTFNEKLFF.

The CDR3 DNA sequence: TGTGCCTGGAGTGTCACAGACCACAATCAGCCCCAGCATTTT. Its protein is CAWSVTDHNQPQHF. This chain connects TRBV30 to TRBJ1-5; D is unclear. Germline CDR1 GTSNPN, CDR2 SVGIG (reference sequence). V was shortened by 0 bases and J by 3 bases, with 9 bases between the two germline ends. The CDR3 consists of 14 residues.